This T cell receptor (beta chain) comes out of a study of blood T cell repertoires in COVID-19. Study in general: Collection of acute and convalescent COVID-19 samples took place in the United States, Italy and Spain. T cells, B-cell-depleted T cells, or PBMCs supplied cDNA or gDNA.

In the source study's methods: It was from reference gene primer amplification that nucleated cell counts were estimated. Sequencing used immunoSEQ multiplex PCR; TCRdb keeps in-frame clones, though not all of them. V, J and clone size reflect that table, while D and trimming were determined from the DNA. The sample records 100,000 to 150,000 clones, 70% to 90% being singletons. The specimen was peripheral blood. The TCR was taken from a woman older than 75 with acute or convalescent COVID-19.

In DNA, the CDR3 is TGTGCCAGCAGACCTCCAACCACGGGATTGAGCTCCTACAATGAGCAGTTCTTC. This codes for CASRPPTTGLSSYNEQFF. The chain recombines TRBV6-2 or TRBV6-3 with TRBJ2-1; perhaps TRBD2 as D (5 bases). Germline CDR1 and CDR2: MNHEY and SVGEGT. V gave up 6 bases and J gave up 0 bases, with 21 bases separating them. The CDR3 runs to 18 residues.